These 15 T cell receptor beta chains originate from one sample sequenced in a study of shared clonotypes between healthy human individuals. The data were produced by immunoSEQ multiplex PCR, yet TCRdb's version contains in-frame clones alone and is incomplete. The sample has fewer than 400,000 clones, under 80% seen once. Source material: memory CD4+ T cells sorted from blood. The subset here: CD45RA-negative fraction. These receptors were collected from a man between 25 and 39 years old in good health.

This chain connects TRBV7-6 to TRBJ2-3; D unclear. Per the germline V gene, CDR1 is SGHVS and CDR2 is FNYEAQ. The V and J ends lost 2 bases and 2 bases respectively, with 14 bases between them. This CDR3 is built from 16 residues. The CDR3 reads CASSLSVYWATDTQYF. Here the CDR3 DNA reads TGTGCCAGCAGCTTATCAGTTTATTGGGCCACAGATACGCAGTATTTT.

The V gene is TRBV10-3, the J gene TRBJ2-3; D perhaps matches TRBD2 (7 bases). V was cut by 10 bases and J by 1 base, with 24 bases left in between. The CDR3 is made up of 17 amino acids. Germline loops: CDR1 ENHRY, CDR2 SYGVKD. The CDR3, as DNA: TGTGCCACAACTAATCTGAAGGGCGGGGGCGGCACAGATACGCAGTATTTT. Its protein is CATTNLKGGGGTDTQYF.

The chain links TRBV5-5 to TRBJ2-1; no clear D. V lost 0 bases and J lost 7, with 8 bases in between. CDR3 length equals 13 residues. CDR1 is SGHKS and CDR2 is YYEKEE in the germline V gene (reference sequence). CDR3 bases: TGTGCCAGCAGCTTGGAGACGGCGAATGAGCAGTTCTTC. This gives the protein CASSLETANEQFF.

This clone was seen more than once but under ten times. This chain uses TRBV6-5 with TRBJ2-5; TRBD1 matches 8 bases. Germline-derived CDR1 and CDR2 are MNHEY and SVGAGI. With 0 bases clipped from V and 5 bases from J, the junction kept 8 bases outside the gene matches. This CDR3 contains 16 residues. CDR3 loop: CASSYSLDRAGETQYF. The CDR3 DNA sequence: TGTGCCAGCAGTTACTCGCTGGACAGGGCCGGGGAGACCCAGTACTTC.

This clone was observed a few times. This chain joins TRBV5-4 and TRBJ2-7; D remains unclear. V dropped 0 bases and J dropped 0 bases, with 7 bases sitting between them. This CDR3 region has 14 residues. CDR1 is SGHNT and CDR2 is YYREEE in the germline V gene (reference sequence). DNA of the CDR3: TGTGCCAGCAGCTTGGGCGGAAACTCCTACGAGCAGTACTTC. It is translated as CASSLGGNSYEQYF.

V gene TRBV9 combines with J gene TRBJ2-1; TRBD1 agrees at 9 bases. J lost 7 bases, V lost 5 bases, and 7 bases had no gene match. Germline CDR1 SGDLS, CDR2 YYNGEE. The CDR3 is 14 residues long. In nucleotides, the CDR3 is TGTGCCAGCAGTAAAACAGGGGGCGGGAATGAGCAGTTCTTC. This gives the protein CASSKTGGGNEQFF.

The chain recombines TRBV18 with TRBJ2-5; TRBD1 matches 10 bases. J lost 7 bases, V lost 3 bases, and 8 bases had no gene match. The CDR3 covers 15 residues. Germline V gene data show CDR1 as KGHSH and CDR2 as LQKENI. The CDR3 is CASSPDRGLLGTQYF. The CDR3 DNA sequence: TGTGCCAGCTCACCGGACAGGGGGTTGTTAGGGACCCAGTACTTC.

The chain joins TRBV2 to TRBJ2-5; D is ambiguous. CDR3 length: 15 amino acids. Trimming left V 5 bases short and J 1 base short, with 14 bases between. The germline V gene encodes CDR1 SNHLY and CDR2 FYNNEI. CDR3 region: CASSPRRGVQETQYF. As DNA, the CDR3 is TGTGCCAGCAGTCCAAGGAGAGGCGTCCAAGAGACCCAGTACTTC. The full variable domain, in which reference TRBV2 and TRBJ2-5 provide the parts outside the CDR3, is EPEVTQTPSHQVTQMGQEVILRCVPISNHLYFYWYRQILGQKVEFLVSFYNNEISEKSEIFDDQFSVERPDGSNFTLKIRSTKLEDSAMYFCASSPRRGVQETQYFGPGTRLLVL.

The rearrangement uses TRBV10-1 and TRBJ2-3, with a weak D call TRBD1 (6 bases). The CDR3 runs 13 residues. Germline V lookup: CDR1 WNHNN, CDR2 SYGVQD (reference sequence). Trimming took off 6 bases at V and 5 bases at J, with 12 bases between the two ends. The CDR3 region is CASSTGQLDTQYF. CDR3 in DNA: TGCGCCAGCAGCACCGGACAGTTAGATACGCAGTATTTT.

The chain carries TRBV19 and TRBJ2-7; D is perhaps TRBD2 (6 bases). In germline, CDR1 is LNHDA, CDR2 SQIVND (reference sequence). The CDR3 contains 14 residues. V gave up 6 bases and J gave up 0 bases, with 12 bases separating them. In nucleotides, the CDR3 is TGTGCCAGTAGAGATGGGGGGAGCTCCTACGAGCAGTACTTC. Protein: CASRDGGSSYEQYF.

This chain's CDR3 is CASSLGSTDSNQPQHF. Written as DNA, the CDR3 is TGTGCCAGCAGCTTAGGGTCGACAGATAGCAATCAGCCCCAGCATTTT. The chain employs TRBV7-2 and TRBJ1-5; a weak D match, TRBD1 (5 bases). The V gene lost 1 base and the J gene lost 0 bases, with 10 bases spanning the gap. This CDR3 contains 16 residues. Germline V gene data show CDR1 as SGHTA and CDR2 as FQGNSA. Based on the CDR3 plus reference TRBV7-2 and TRBJ1-5, the full variable domain is GAGVSQSPSNKVTEKGKDVELRCDPISGHTALYWYRQSLGQGLEFLIYFQGNSAPDKSGLPSDRFSAERTGGSVSTLTIQRTQQEDSAVYLCASSLGSTDSNQPQHFGDGTRLSIL.

The CDR3, as DNA: TGTGCCAGCACTGGGGGGGGCAGGCGAGATGGCTACACCTTC. Amino acid sequence: CASTGGGRRDGYTF. This rearrangement joins TRBV6-1 to TRBJ1-2, with D possibly matching TRBD1 (6 bases). The germline CDR1 and CDR2 sequences are MNHNS and SASEGT. The CDR3 extends over 14 amino acids. V dropped 7 bases and J dropped 6 bases, with 18 bases sitting between them.

This rearrangement joins TRBV7-9 to TRBJ2-5, with 7 positions matching TRBD1. The CDR3 spans 15 residues. Per the germline V gene, CDR1 is SEHNR and CDR2 is FQNEAQ (reference sequence). V lost 2 bases and J lost 1; bases outside the gene matches: 4. CDR3 sequence: CASSLRTGPQETQYF. CDR3 sequence (DNA): TGTGCCAGCAGCTTAAGGACAGGACCCCAAGAGACCCAGTACTTC.

This clone occurred once. The V call is TRBV11-2, the J call TRBJ2-7; 12 bases are a match to TRBD2. The V segment lost 7 bases and the J segment 9 bases; nucleotides outside the gene matches: 7. Germline V gene data show CDR1 as SGHAT and CDR2 as FQNNGV. This CDR3 contains 13 residues. Here the CDR3 reads CASNLAGGVGQYF. The CDR3 coding sequence is TGTGCCAGCAATCTAGCGGGAGGGGTTGGGCAGTACTTC.

The chain has TRBV5-6 and TRBJ2-3; 9 bases map to TRBD1. This CDR3 spans 16 amino acids. J was trimmed by 4 bases and V by 3 bases; bases with no gene match: 9. Germline V gene lookup returns CDR1 SGHDT and CDR2 YYEEEE. CDR3 loop: CASSYDRGSSADTQYF. DNA of the CDR3: TGTGCCAGCAGCTATGACAGGGGGTCAAGTGCAGATACGCAGTATTTT.